The source of this T cell receptor (beta chain) is a study of blood T cell repertoires in COVID-19. On the study more broadly: COVID-19 samples collected from the United States, Italy and Spain covered acute and convalescent phases.

Seattle's cohort entered during active infection and was followed longitudinally. As originally analysed: Amplification from reference gene primers served as the basis for estimated nucleated cell counts. The table came from immunoSEQ multiplex PCR; TCRdb's copy has only in-frame clones and leaves some out. V, J and clone size are taken as reported in that table, and D and trimming were inferred from the DNA itself. This repertoire shows under 250,000 clones, 75% to 85% found once; its top ten account for 2.4%. V was cut by 3 bases and J by 7 bases, with 19 bases left in between. The CDR3 totals 16 residues. Germline assignment: CDR1 SGHTA and CDR2 FQGTGA.

This TCR came from a woman in her seventies with COVID-19, enrolled during active disease. The chain carries TRBV7-3 and TRBJ2-1, with a possible D match to TRBD2 (6 bases). Material for sequencing was peripheral blood. The CDR3 is CASSFFGGARRNEQFF. The CDR3 DNA sequence: TGTGCCAGCAGCTTCTTCGGGGGAGCGCGAAGGAATGAGCAGTTCTTC.